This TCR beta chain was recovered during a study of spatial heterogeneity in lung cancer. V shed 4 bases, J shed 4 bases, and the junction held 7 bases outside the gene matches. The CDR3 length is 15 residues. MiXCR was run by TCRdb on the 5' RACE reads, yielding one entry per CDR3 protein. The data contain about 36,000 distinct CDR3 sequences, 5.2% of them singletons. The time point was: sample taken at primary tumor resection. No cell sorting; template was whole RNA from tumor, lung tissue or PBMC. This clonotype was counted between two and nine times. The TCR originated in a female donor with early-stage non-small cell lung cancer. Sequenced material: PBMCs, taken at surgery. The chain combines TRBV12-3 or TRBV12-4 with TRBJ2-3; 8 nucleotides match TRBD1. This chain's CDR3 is CASSYETGAADTQYF. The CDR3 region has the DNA TGTGCCAGCAGTTACGAGACAGGGGCCGCAGATACGCAGTATTTT.